These 19 T cell receptor beta chains originate from one sample sequenced in a study of T cell responses to AZD1222 COVID-19 vaccine (dated by TCRdb to the early 2020s). In the paper's terms, the time point label means: about 28 days (+/-7) after the second vaccine dose. Library generation was performed with the immunoSEQ multiplex PCR assay. TCRdb re-hosts the immuneACCESS table, in-frame sequences only. Its copies lack some clones; in the studies checked, an unresolved V gene accounts for under half of them, and the cause for the rest is not known. The sample contains about 130,000 clones, approximately 91% of them found a single time. The top ten clones comprise around 1% of the sample. This specimen consisted of peripheral blood, obtained 28 days after the second AZD1222 dose. These receptors came from an adult who received the AZD1222 COVID-19 vaccine.

This clone was picked up one time. The chain's CDR3 is CASSFGGGPTQYF. The CDR3 coding sequence is TGTGCCAGCAGTTTCGGGGGAGGGCCCACGCAGTATTTT. The J gene is TRBJ2-3, the V gene TRBV12-3 or TRBV12-4, with 7 bases that match TRBD2. The CDR3 length is 13 residues. J lost 9 bases, V lost 3 bases, and 6 bases had no gene match.

The J gene is TRBJ1-5, the V gene TRBV3-1 (or the pseudogene TRBV3-2); no reliable D call. CDR1 and CDR2 from the germline V gene are LGHDT and YNNKEL (reference sequence). The CDR3 spans 14 residues. V was clipped by 1 base and J by 4 bases, with 8 bases between them. The CDR3 sequence is CASSQGWGNQPQHF. Written as DNA, the CDR3 is TGTGCCAGCAGCCAAGGTTGGGGAAATCAGCCCCAGCATTTT.

This clone was found a few times. The J gene is TRBJ2-7, the V gene TRBV5-4, with a possible D match to TRBD2 (5 bases). V lost 6 bases, J lost 1 base, and 14 bases lay in between. CDR1 SGHNT and CDR2 YYREEE come from the germline V gene (reference sequence). The CDR3 runs to 14 residues. CDR3 protein: CASTILERSYEQYF. The CDR3 DNA sequence: TGTGCCAGCACCATACTAGAGCGGTCCTACGAGCAGTACTTC.

The chain is built from TRBV28 and TRBJ1-5, with D hard to call. This CDR3 has 15 amino acids. Looked up from germline, CDR1 is MDHEN and CDR2 is SYDVKM. V was clipped by 5 bases and J by 0 bases, with 11 bases between them. In DNA, the CDR3 is TGTGCCAGCAGTCGCGGGGTAAATAGCAATCAGCCCCAGCATTTT. Protein product: CASSRGVNSNQPQHF. Full variable domain (remainder filled in from reference TRBV28 and TRBJ1-5): DVKVTQSSRYLVKRTGEKVFLECVQDMDHENMFWYRQDPGLGLRLIYFSYDVKMKEKGDIPEGYSVSREKKERFSLILESASTNQTSMYLCASSRGVNSNQPQHFGDGTRLSIL.

The chain combines TRBV12-5 with TRBJ2-1, with a weak D call TRBD2 (7 bases). This CDR3 is built from 14 residues. In germline, CDR1 is LGHNT, CDR2 FRNRAP. Trimming stripped 6 bases from V and 1 base from J, with 10 bases between. The DNA of the CDR3 is TGTGCTAGTGGCAAGGGGGGGTCCTACAATGAGCAGTTCTTC. This gives the protein CASGKGGSYNEQFF.

This clone has just one count. The chain links TRBV10-3 to TRBJ1-5; TRBD1 might be the D (5 bases). The V gene's germline CDR1 is ENHRY and CDR2 SYGVKD. The CDR3 runs to 13 residues. Trimming left V 3 bases short and J 7 bases short, with 10 bases between. CDR3 DNA: TGTGCCATCAGTGATTGGGGCGGCCAGCCCCAGCATTTT. This codes for CAISDWGGQPQHF.

The chain recombines TRBV30 with TRBJ2-5; no firm D call. Germline CDR1 and CDR2: GTSNPN and SVGIG (reference sequence). The CDR3 consists of 14 residues. Trimming took off 1 base at V and 2 bases at J, with 11 bases between the two ends. Here the CDR3 reads CAWSGPHLQETQYF. The CDR3 DNA follows: TGTGCCTGGAGTGGTCCTCATCTTCAAGAGACCCAGTACTTC.

This clone was seen a single time. V and J are TRBV5-5 and TRBJ2-7; D unresolved. Germline V gives CDR1 SGHKS, CDR2 YYEKEE (reference sequence). The CDR3 has 12 residues. V dropped 2 bases and J dropped 7 bases, with 10 bases sitting between them. CDR3: CASSFIGREQYF. The CDR3 region has the DNA TGTGCCAGCAGCTTTATCGGGCGTGAGCAGTACTTC.

The chain combines TRBV3-1 (or the pseudogene TRBV3-2) with TRBJ2-1, with 7 bases matching TRBD1. V shed 5 bases, J shed 4 bases, and the junction held 14 bases outside the gene matches. Germline lookup yields CDR1 LGHDT and CDR2 YNNKEL (reference sequence). The CDR3 is 17 residues long. The CDR3 DNA reads TGTGCCAGCAGCGGGGGCTCTCGACAGGGCAGATACAATGAGCAGTTCTTC. Translation gives CASSGGSRQGRYNEQFF.

This clone was seen more than once but under ten times. This chain joins TRBV5-1 and TRBJ1-1; tentatively, D is TRBD1 (6 bases). V was shortened by 0 bases and J by 4 bases, with 13 bases between the two germline ends. The CDR3 is made up of 15 amino acids. Germline V gives CDR1 SGHRS, CDR2 YFSETQ. CDR3 nucleotides: TGCGCCAGCAGCTTGGCCACAGGGAGAGGCACTGAAGCTTTCTTT. This gives the protein CASSLATGRGTEAFF.

This chain connects TRBV7-9 to TRBJ2-3; D gene uncertain. Looked up from germline, CDR1 is SEHNR and CDR2 is FQNEAQ (reference sequence). This CDR3 comprises 13 residues. The V gene lost 3 bases and the J gene lost 3 bases, with 7 bases spanning the gap. The CDR3 protein is CASSLTGTDTQYF. CDR3 in DNA: TGTGCCAGCAGCTTGACTGGGACAGATACGCAGTATTTT.

The chain carries TRBV7-2 and TRBJ2-7, with 7 nucleotides matching TRBD2. Germline-derived CDR1 and CDR2 are SGHTA and FQGNSA. The V segment lost 3 bases and the J segment 9 bases; nucleotides outside the gene matches: 8. The CDR3 is 13 amino acids. Here the CDR3 DNA reads TGTGCCAGCAGCTTTCAACTAGCGTCCGGGCAGTACTTC. Protein product: CASSFQLASGQYF.

The V call is TRBV12-3 or TRBV12-4, the J call TRBJ2-3; no clear D. This CDR3 contains 13 residues. V gave up 3 bases and J gave up 0 bases, with 4 bases separating them. This CDR3 is CASSLTSTDTQYF. DNA for the CDR3: TGTGCCAGCAGTTTGACCAGCACAGATACGCAGTATTTT.

As DNA, the CDR3 is TGTGCCAGCAGCTTGGCCCCGGGAGAGGTTACCGGGGAGCTGTTTTTT. This translates into CASSLAPGEVTGELFF. The rearrangement links TRBV5-4 to TRBJ2-2; D perhaps matches TRBD2 (6 bases). Between the trimmed V and J ends, which lost 0 bases and 5 bases, there was a span of 14 bases. CDR3 length equals 16 residues. The germline CDR1 and CDR2 sequences are SGHNT and YYREEE (reference sequence).

The V call is TRBV28, the J call TRBJ2-5; possibly TRBD2 for D (6 bases). The CDR3 length is 12 residues. Trimming stripped 7 bases from V and 4 bases from J, with 10 bases between. Germline V lookup: CDR1 MDHEN, CDR2 SYDVKM. CDR3 region: CASMRDAETQYF. Here the CDR3 DNA reads TGTGCCAGCATGCGGGACGCAGAGACCCAGTACTTC.

The rearrangement uses TRBV11-3 and TRBJ2-1; possibly TRBD2 for D (5 bases). The germline V gene encodes CDR1 SGHNT and CDR2 YENEEA. V was trimmed by 3 bases and J by 5 bases, leaving 8 bases between them. CDR3 length equals 13 residues. The CDR3 here is CASSFDGNNEQFF. The DNA of the CDR3 is TGTGCCAGCAGCTTCGACGGGAACAATGAGCAGTTCTTC.

This clone was counted once. This chain links TRBV10-3 with TRBJ2-3; D unclear. The germline gives CDR1 ENHRY, CDR2 SYGVKD. The CDR3 is made up of 12 amino acids. The V and J ends lost 6 bases and 5 bases respectively, with 9 bases between them. The DNA for the CDR3 is TGTGCCATCAGGGACGCACTAGATACGCAGTATTTT. Amino acids: CAIRDALDTQYF.

The V call is TRBV23-1, the J call TRBJ1-4; TRBD1 matches 11 bases. TRBV23-1 is annotated as an ORF whose role is uncertain. The CDR3 has 16 amino acids. The V segment lost 9 bases and the J segment 3 bases; nucleotides outside the gene matches: 9. CDR3 DNA: TGCGCCAGAAACTTGGGACAGGGGGGGTCTAATGAAAAACTGTTTTTT. Its translation: CARNLGQGGSNEKLFF.

This sequence joins TRBV18 and TRBJ2-2, with no clear D. There are 18 residues in the CDR3. Germline V gene sequence: CDR1 KGHSH, CDR2 LQKENI. The V gene lost 1 base and the J gene lost 2 bases, with 17 bases spanning the gap. This CDR3 reads CASSPHQIGERNTGELFF. Written as DNA, the CDR3 is TGTGCCAGCTCACCACACCAAATCGGAGAGAGAAACACCGGGGAGCTGTTTTTT.